This TCR beta chain emerged from a study of shared clonotypes between healthy human individuals. Across the whole study: CD4 naive and memory got three plates each, CD8 naive two, CD8 memory one.

The method was immunoSEQ multiplex PCR; TCRdb's version includes in-frame clones alone and lacks a portion of them. The table lists about 1.5 million clones, around 98% of them singletons. General study findings and limits: Memory subsets generally showed smaller estimated richness than naive subsets did.

A remark on this clone: The antigen remains unidentified. Other DNA sequences in the same sample also yield this CDR3.

The CDR3 has 15 residues. The junction had 4 bases not matched to a gene; V was cut back by 4 bases and J by 3 bases. The germline V gene encodes CDR1 LGHNA and CDR2 YSLEER. Sequenced material: naive CD4+ T cells sorted from blood. Subset here: CD45RA+ positively selected. This TCR was sampled from a man aged 25-45 years in good health. V usage is TRBV4-3 and J usage is TRBJ2-1; TRBD1 agrees at 9 bases. The CDR3, as DNA: TGCGCCAGCAGCCCGGGACAGGGTAGCTACAATGAGCAGTTCTTC. Translating gives CASSPGQGSYNEQFF.